These 2 T cell receptor beta chains share one sample of origin, sequenced in a study of blood T cell repertoires in COVID-19. The method was immunoSEQ multiplex PCR; TCRdb's version includes in-frame clones alone and lacks a portion of them. The repertoire has 250,000 or so clones, over 80% of them found once; the top ten carry over 3.5%. Sample: PBMCs or T cells enriched from blood (not recorded which). The receptors were sampled from a woman between 25 and 40 years old with acute COVID-19.

The chain couples TRBV4-3 to TRBJ2-7, with 10 bases lining up with TRBD2. The trim removed 0 bases at V and 3 bases at J, leaving 5 bases unmatched. CDR1 is LGHNA and CDR2 is YSLEER in the germline V gene. The CDR3 totals 16 residues. CDR3 bases: TGCGCCAGCAGCCAAGATCGGACTAGCGGAGGCTACGAGCAGTACTTC. Encoded protein: CASSQDRTSGGYEQYF.

The chain joins TRBV9 to TRBJ2-3; D ambiguous. Germline V gene sequence: CDR1 SGDLS, CDR2 YYNGEE. The CDR3 has 13 amino acids. V was clipped by 1 base and J by 2 bases, with 5 bases between them. The CDR3 sequence is CASSVILTDTQYF. The CDR3 DNA reads as TGTGCCAGCAGCGTAATCCTCACAGATACGCAGTATTTT.